The clone carrying this T cell receptor beta chain was recorded a few times. This sample stems from a study of T cells in Graves' hyperthyroidism and ophthalmopathy. Calling Graves' hyperthyroidism stable meant ophthalmopathy did not progress within 18 months. Uncontrolled infection, other autoimmune disease, pregnancy or lactation disqualified patients from enrolment. The authors took PBMCs from roughly 9.5 ml fresh peripheral blood. V was clipped by 2 bases and J by 0 bases, with 14 bases between them. The length of the CDR3 is 16 residues. Germline V gene sequence: CDR1 SQVTM, CDR2 ANQGSEA. TCR beta CDR3 region amplification was performed from RNA transcripts. The HTBI set primed first-round TCR CDR3 RT-PCR. From the multiplex PCR reads, TCRdb called clonotypes with MiXCR, one entry per CDR3 protein. The sample consists of fewer than 350,000 distinct CDR3 sequences, about 20% of them appearing once.

The V gene is TRBV29-1, the J gene TRBJ2-1; TRBD2 might be the D (5 bases). Input material: blood. The receptor's source is a woman aged 45-65 years with Graves' hyperthyroidism. CDR3 sequence (DNA): TGCAGCGTTGAATTGGGCGGGCGGAGCTCCTACAATGAGCAGTTCTTC. Amino acid sequence: CSVELGGRSSYNEQFF.